This TCR beta chain stems from a study of early T cells in non-severe SARS-CoV-2 infection. Study-wide background: Alpha and beta chains were unpaired, from unsorted whole-blood bulk RNA. Study-level findings and limits: The VDJdb matching leaned toward anti-spike CD8 responses and overlooked private and CD4 specificities.

Points on this clonotype: The antigen is not known.

MiXCR, run by TCRdb on the 5' RACE reads, gives a single entry per CDR3 protein. The sample has 45,000 to 60,000 distinct CDR3 sequences, approximately 10% seen once; the top ten hold less than 25%. Germline V gene lookup returns CDR1 SGHTA and CDR2 FQGTGA. Trimming left V 2 bases short and J 0 bases short, with 4 bases between. This CDR3 is 13 amino acids long. The specimen was whole blood. This sequence originates from an adult who was a healthcare worker with PCR-confirmed SARS-CoV-2 infection or an uninfected control (not recorded which). The genes are TRBV7-3 and TRBJ1-2, with D unclear. This chain's CDR3 is CASSLQPNYGYTF. CDR3 bases: TGTGCCAGCAGCTTACAACCTAACTATGGCTACACCTTC.